The 19 T cell receptor beta chains below all came from one sample that was sequenced in a study of T cells in Graves' hyperthyroidism and ophthalmopathy. RNA transcripts served as the template for amplifying TCR beta CDR3 regions. When the TCR CDR3 underwent first-round RT-PCR, the HTBI primer set was used. TCRdb analysed the multiplex PCR reads with MiXCR anew, one entry per CDR3 protein. The profile covers under 350,000 distinct CDR3 sequences, with roughly 18% appearing a single time and around 50% taken by the ten largest. Sequencing was performed on blood. Every receptor here comes from a woman aged 50 to 60 with Graves' hyperthyroidism.

Comments on this clonotype: Likely a read error: the CDR3 ends without its conserved phenylalanine or tryptophan. The chain is built from TRBV27 and TRBJ2-7; D is uncertain. The ends were cut back, 4 bases at V and 2 bases at J, with 9 bases in the middle. The CDR3 totals 13 residues. Germline CDR1 reads MNHEY; CDR2 reads SMNVEV (reference sequence). The CDR3 here is CASSSILTYEQYL. The CDR3 nucleotides are TGTGCCAGCAGTTCCATCTTAACCTACGAGCAGTACCTC.

This clonotype was picked up a small number of times. A much larger clone lies one base from this, so it may be a read error. The chain links TRBV2 to TRBJ2-5; D uncertain. The CDR3 covers 11 residues. CDR1 SNHLY and CDR2 FYNNEI come from the germline V gene. In DNA, the CDR3 is TGTGCCACCTCCAATCAAGAGACCCCGTACTTC. This codes for CATSNQETPYF.

This clonotype has at least ten counts. V and J are TRBV5-1 and TRBJ2-1, with D possibly TRBD1 on 7 matching bases. The CDR3 runs to 13 residues. CDR1 is SGHRS, CDR2 YFSETQ, per germline. The V end lost 4 bases, the J end lost 8 bases, and 13 bases lay between the germline ends. DNA for the CDR3: TGCGCCAGCAGCCGCGGGGACAGCTATGAGCAGTTCTTC. Its protein is CASSRGDSYEQFF.

This clonotype was counted between two and nine times. This chain joins TRBV5-1 and TRBJ2-3; possibly TRBD1 for D (5 bases). Germline V gives CDR1 SGHRS, CDR2 YFSETQ. The CDR3 is 13 amino acids. Trimming shortened V by 0 bases and J by 5 bases, and 7 bases separated the two germline ends. The DNA for the CDR3 is TGCGCCAGCAGCTTGGAAGGGGAAGATACGCAGTATTTT. It codes for CASSLEGEDTQYF.

This clonotype came up many times. The V call is TRBV5-1, the J call TRBJ1-1; maybe TRBD1 (6 bases). Trimming removed 2 bases from V and 0 bases from J, with 11 bases in between. CDR1 SGHRS and CDR2 YFSETQ come from the germline V gene. CDR3 length equals 15 residues. The CDR3 nucleotides read TGCGCCAGCAGCTTCAGGGGACCGATGAACACTGAAGCTTTCTTT. It is translated as CASSFRGPMNTEAFF.

V usage is TRBV20-1 and J usage is TRBJ2-7; 12 bases match TRBD2. This CDR3 has 14 amino acids. V was pared by 3 bases and J by 5 bases, with 5 bases of the junction left unmatched. Per germline, CDR1 DFQATT and CDR2 SNEGSKA (reference sequence). CDR3 residues: CSASSASGGDEQYV. The CDR3 DNA reads TGCAGTGCTAGTTCGGCTAGCGGGGGGGACGAGCAGTACGTC.

The chain recombines TRBV5-1 with TRBJ1-2, with a possible D match to TRBD1 (6 bases). The CDR3 runs to 14 residues. Germline CDR1 SGHRS, CDR2 YFSETQ. V gave up 4 bases and J gave up 1 base, with 11 bases separating them. The CDR3: CASSPGQINYGYTF. In DNA form, the CDR3 reads TGCGCCAGCAGCCCAGGACAGATTAACTATGGCTACACCTTC.

Only a few counts were recorded for this clonotype. This chain joins TRBV20-1 and TRBJ2-1; no clear D gene. This CDR3 is 12 amino acids long. V lost 1 base to trimming and J lost 1 base, with 2 bases between them. Germline V gene sequence: CDR1 DFQATT, CDR2 SNEGSKA (reference sequence). CDR3 in amino acids: CSARGSYNEQFF. In nucleotides, the CDR3 is TGCAGTGCTAGAGGATCCTACAATGAGCAGTTCTTC.

This clonotype was recorded at least ten times. The genes are TRBV20-1 and TRBJ2-1; 8 positions match TRBD2. The CDR3 length is 17 residues. Trimming cost V 3 bases and J 6 bases; bases outside gene matches: 16. Germline V gene lookup returns CDR1 DFQATT and CDR2 SNEGSKA (reference sequence). This CDR3 reads CSASGGRGAGGTNEQFF. The CDR3 bases are TGCAGTGCTAGTGGTGGCCGGGGGGCGGGAGGTACCAATGAGCAGTTCTTC.

This clonotype was seen at least ten times. The chain couples TRBV20-1 to TRBJ2-7; D may be TRBD1 (6 bases). The CDR3 has 16 amino acids. Deletions cut 0 bases from V and 3 bases from J, with 18 bases between. Germline CDR1 reads DFQATT; CDR2 reads SNEGSKA (reference sequence). CDR3 DNA sequence: TGCAGTGCTAGAGATTTGGTGACAGGAAGTAACTACGAGCAGTACTTC. Translated, it gives CSARDLVTGSNYEQYF.

This rearrangement joins TRBV20-1 to TRBJ1-4; no reliable D call. Per the germline V gene, CDR1 is DFQATT and CDR2 is SNEGSKA (reference sequence). The CDR3 runs to 13 residues. Between the trimmed V and J ends, which lost 0 bases and 7 bases, there was a span of 9 bases. The CDR3 spells CSARDPLGEKLFF. The DNA of the CDR3 is TGCAGTGCTAGAGATCCCTTGGGTGAAAAACTGTTTTTT.

This clonotype was observed a few times. The chain joins TRBV20-1 to TRBJ1-4; 10 nucleotides match TRBD1. CDR1 is DFQATT and CDR2 is SNEGSKA in the germline V gene (reference sequence). The CDR3 is 13 amino acids. After removal of 6 bases from V and 8 bases from J, the junction contained 6 bases not matched to a gene. The CDR3 DNA reads TGCAGTGCAAGGACAGGGGGAGCGGAAAAACTGTTTTTT. Protein sequence: CSARTGGAEKLFF.

This clonotype was seen a few times. The chain combines TRBV7-3 with TRBJ2-7, with 9 positions matching TRBD1. The V gene's germline CDR1 is SGHTA and CDR2 FQGTGA. The ends lost 3 bases at V and 5 bases at J; junction bases unmatched: 2. The CDR3 length is 13 residues. This chain's CDR3 is CASSLDRGNEQYV. CDR3 DNA sequence: TGTGCCAGCAGCTTGGACAGGGGTAACGAGCAGTACGTC.

The CDR3 loop is CASSVDVGQGDEQYF. The CDR3 bases are TGTGCCAGCAGCGTAGACGTGGGACAGGGCGACGAGCAGTACTTC. This sequence joins TRBV9 and TRBJ2-7; 9 nucleotides agree with TRBD1. V shed 0 bases and J 5 bases; nucleotides not matched to a gene: 6. The CDR3 length is 15 residues. From germline, CDR1 is SGDLS and CDR2 YYNGEE.

J is TRBJ1-1 and V is TRBV19; D unclear. The CDR3 consists of 16 residues. Trimming removed 4 bases from V and 0 bases from J, with 15 bases in between. From germline, CDR1 is LNHDA and CDR2 SQIVND (reference sequence). Here the CDR3 DNA reads TGTGCCAGTAGTAGGGCTCCGGGCCCCTTGAACACTGAAGCTTTCTTT. Encoded protein: CASSRAPGPLNTEAFF.

This rearrangement joins TRBV27 to TRBJ1-5, with a possible D match to TRBD1 (5 bases). Germline CDR1 reads MNHEY; CDR2 reads SMNVEV (reference sequence). V shed 5 bases and J shed 3 bases, with 14 bases lying between them. The CDR3 is made up of 15 amino acids. CDR3 loop: CASSPSFGTNQPQHF. For the CDR3, the DNA is TGTGCCAGCAGTCCAAGTTTCGGGACCAATCAGCCCCAGCATTTT.

CDR3 amino acids: CASSLSGTNEQFF. The CDR3 region has the DNA TGTGCCAGCAGTTTATCAGGTACTAATGAGCAGTTCTTC. The V call is TRBV27, the J call TRBJ2-1; D uncertain. Germline V gives CDR1 MNHEY, CDR2 SMNVEV (reference sequence). Trimming removed 0 bases at V and 7 bases at J, with 7 bases between. The CDR3 loop spans 13 amino acids.

V gene TRBV10-3 combines with J gene TRBJ2-1; D tentatively fits TRBD1 or TRBD2 (5 bases each). The CDR3 has 15 residues. V lost 5 bases, J lost 2 bases, and 13 bases lay in between. Per the germline V gene, CDR1 is ENHRY and CDR2 is SYGVKD. In DNA form, the CDR3 reads TGTGCCATCAGTTACTGGGGGAATCCCTACAATGAGCAGTTCTTC. Encoded protein: CAISYWGNPYNEQFF.

A remark on this clonotype: A read error may be the cause here, since a much bigger clone is one base away. The genes are TRBV11-3 and TRBJ2-7, with 13 nucleotides matching TRBD2. This CDR3 has 16 residues. Germline V lookup: CDR1 SGHNT, CDR2 YENEEA. J was trimmed by 7 bases and V by 1 base; bases with no gene match: 7. The CDR3 loop is CASSLAGTSGDHEQYF. The CDR3 nucleotides are TGTGCCAGCAGCTTAGCCGGGACTAGCGGGGATCATGAGCAGTACTTC.